This TCR beta chain originates from a study of cytomegalovirus exposure and HLA in healthy donors. Primers included in the PCR were 60 Vbeta and 13 Jbeta primers. Produced via immunoSEQ multiplex PCR; TCRdb's table is partial and in-frame only. The sample lists about 130,000 clones, 77% occurring once. The CDR3 is 14 residues long. Deletions cut 5 bases from V and 4 bases from J, with 14 bases between. Per germline, CDR1 KGHSH and CDR2 LQKENI. The genes are TRBV18 and TRBJ1-2; D ambiguous. The sample comprised PBMCs. The receptor was isolated from a woman aged 35 to 49 in good health and CMV-seropositive. In DNA, the CDR3 is TGTGCCAGCTCATCCGGGAGCCAACCCTATGGCTACACCTTC. Translation: CASSSGSQPYGYTF. The complete variable domain, with remaining parts taken from reference TRBV18 and TRBJ1-2, reads NAGVMQNPRHLVRRRGQEARLRCSPMKGHSHVYWYRQLPEEGLKFMVYLQKENIIDESGMPKERFSAEFPKEGPSILRIQQVVRGDSAAYFCASSSGSQPYGYTFGSGTRLTVV.